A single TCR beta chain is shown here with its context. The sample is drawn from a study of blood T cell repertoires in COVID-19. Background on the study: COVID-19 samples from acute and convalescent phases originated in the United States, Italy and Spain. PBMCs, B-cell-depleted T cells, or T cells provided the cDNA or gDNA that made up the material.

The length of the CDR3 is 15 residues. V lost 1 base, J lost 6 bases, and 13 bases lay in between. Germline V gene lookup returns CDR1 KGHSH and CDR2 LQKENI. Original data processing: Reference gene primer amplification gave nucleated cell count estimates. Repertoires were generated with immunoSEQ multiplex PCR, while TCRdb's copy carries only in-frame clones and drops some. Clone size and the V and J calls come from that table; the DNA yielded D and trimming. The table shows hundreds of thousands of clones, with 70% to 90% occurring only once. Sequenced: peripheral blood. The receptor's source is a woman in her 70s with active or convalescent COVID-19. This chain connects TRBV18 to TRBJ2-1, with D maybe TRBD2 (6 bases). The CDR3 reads CASSPRVGGANEQFF. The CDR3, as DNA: TGTGCCAGCTCACCACGGGTCGGGGGAGCCAATGAGCAGTTCTTC.